This T cell receptor (beta chain) was sequenced during a study of shared clonotypes between healthy human individuals. Study-wide points: Limitation of the genetic and exposure-history diversity represented came from the few donors.

Assay: immunoSEQ multiplex PCR; the TCRdb copy retains only in-frame clones and omits some. Among 2,500,000 or so clones listed, more than 80% were seen once. Trimming left V 2 bases short and J 7 bases short, with 11 bases between. Germline V gene lookup returns CDR1 SGHVS and CDR2 FNYEAQ. The CDR3 loop spans 13 amino acids. As to this clone: Its antigen remains unknown.

Input material: naive CD4+ T cells sorted from blood. Subset defined: CD45RA+ positively selected. This sequence joins TRBV7-6 and TRBJ2-5; no clear D. The clonotype was recovered from a man aged 18 to 29 in good health. The CDR3 DNA reads as TGTGCCAGCAGCTTACAGCTAGAAGGGACCCAGTACTTC. Its translation: CASSLQLEGTQYF. The variable domain in full, completed from reference TRBV7-6 and TRBJ2-5, reads GAGVSQSPRYKVTKRGQDVALRCDPISGHVSLYWYRQALGQGPEFLTYFNYEAQQDKSGLPNDRFSAERPEGSISTLTIQRTEQRDSAMYRCASSLQLEGTQYFGPGTRLLVL.